Detailed here is one TCR beta chain. Assay used: immunoSEQ multiplex PCR; TCRdb lists only in-frame clones, some missing. The sample consists of tens of thousands of clones, roughly 89% of them appearing once. This sample is drawn from a study of brain T cells in children with intractable seizures. Germline V gene sequence: CDR1 MDHEN, CDR2 SYDVKM. The CDR3 loop spans 16 amino acids. With V trimmed by 5 bases and J by 5 bases, 9 bases remained unmatched. This specimen consisted of peripheral blood, obtained at surgery. This clonotype originated in a girl aged 2-10 years with Rasmussen encephalitis and intractable seizures. The chain joins TRBV28 to TRBJ1-2; 12 positions agree with TRBD1. CDR3 protein: CASSLAGTGGAYGYTF. The DNA for the CDR3 is TGTGCCAGCAGTCTAGCCGGGACAGGGGGCGCGTATGGCTACACCTTC.